The clone carrying this TCR beta chain came up a few times. The data belong to a study of blood T cell repertoires in COVID-19. Study overall: Collection of acute and convalescent COVID-19 samples took place in the United States, Italy and Spain. Sources were T cells, B-cell-depleted T cells, or PBMCs; the material itself was cDNA or gDNA.

Trimming took 2 bases from V and 10 from J; bases not matched to a gene: 7. Germline lookup yields CDR1 ENHRY and CDR2 SYGVKD. There are 15 residues in the CDR3. Study processing details: Amplified reference gene primers provided the basis for estimating nucleated cell counts. Only in-frame clones appear in the TCRdb table, and some are missing; sequencing was by immunoSEQ multiplex PCR. V and J calls and clone size follow that table, whereas D and trimming were derived from the DNA. Among roughly 170,000 clones listed, less than 90% were seen once. This receptor was identified in a man aged 65-85 years with active or convalescent COVID-19. The specimen sequenced was peripheral blood. The chain carries TRBV10-3 and TRBJ1-6; 8 bases agree with TRBD1. CDR3 coding DNA: TGTGCCATCAGTGAGGCCCAGGGGGCTGAGTCACCCCTCCACTTT. Amino acids: CAISEAQGAESPLHF.